The clone carrying this T cell receptor (beta chain) was picked up a small number of times. Its specificity is unknown. Germline V gene sequence: CDR1 SGHKS, CDR2 YYEKEE (reference sequence). The CDR3 spans 13 residues. Trimming stripped 4 bases from V and 4 bases from J, with 11 bases between. The PCR was carried out with 60 Vbeta primers and 13 Jbeta primers. Using immunoSEQ multiplex PCR, the repertoire was profiled, and TCRdb retains in-frame clones only, with some absent. The repertoire holds over 100,000 clones, with 10% as singletons. The sample belongs to a study of cytomegalovirus exposure and HLA in healthy donors. Notes on the study in general: Follow-up analysis seemed to connect common viral pathogens with several of the most significant clusters identified. Reportedly, fewer N-insertions than the 666-donor mean appeared in an Asian-associated ancestry cluster in a later analysis. Later on, a genetic analysis was performed. It linked a missense variant in DCLRE1C with V- and J-gene trimming of TCR beta. Roughly even sequencing depth across donors was the assumption behind the presence/absence analyses.

The TCR sequence derives from a man between 35 and 55 years old in good health and CMV-seropositive. Sequencing was carried out using PBMCs. This chain links TRBV5-5 with TRBJ1-1; D perhaps matches TRBD1 (6 bases). CDR3 amino acids: CASSQGGRTEAFF. As DNA, the CDR3 is TGTGCCAGCAGCCAAGGGGGACGCACTGAAGCTTTCTTT.